The TCR beta chain described here comes from a study of Graves' ophthalmopathy and Graves' hyperthyroidism. Moderate-to-severe activity, with CAS ≥3, NOSPECS ≥4 and duration under 3 months, characterized the donors with ophthalmopathy. The table lists this clonotype with many counts. This CDR3 has 14 residues. The V segment lost 2 bases and the J segment 1 base; nucleotides outside the gene matches: 3. Germline CDR1 and CDR2: DFQATT and SNEGSKA (reference sequence). The study amplified TCR beta CDR3 regions using RNA transcripts. HTBI primers served in a first-round RT-PCR, which a second-round multiplex PCR followed. One entry per CDR3 protein results from TCRdb running MiXCR on the multiplex PCR reads. The sample has about 220,000 distinct CDR3 sequences, about a fifth seen once.

The clonotype was recovered from a woman between 45 and 65 years old with Graves' ophthalmopathy. Sequences were obtained from peripheral blood. The chain recombines TRBV20-1 with TRBJ1-2, with 8 bases matching TRBD1. The CDR3 nucleotides are TGCAGTGCTAGACAGGGGGCGAATAACTATGGCTACACCTTC. Its translation: CSARQGANNYGYTF.